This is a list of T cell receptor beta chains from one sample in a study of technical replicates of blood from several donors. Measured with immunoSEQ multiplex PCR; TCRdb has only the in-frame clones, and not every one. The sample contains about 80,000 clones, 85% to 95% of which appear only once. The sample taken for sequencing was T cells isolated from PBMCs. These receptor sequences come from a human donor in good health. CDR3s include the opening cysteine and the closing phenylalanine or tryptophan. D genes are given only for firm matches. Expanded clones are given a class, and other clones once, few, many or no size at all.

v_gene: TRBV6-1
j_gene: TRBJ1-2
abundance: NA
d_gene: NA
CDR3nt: TGTGCCAGCAGTGAATCAGGGGAACGGGGCTACACCTTC
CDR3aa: CASSESGERGYTF

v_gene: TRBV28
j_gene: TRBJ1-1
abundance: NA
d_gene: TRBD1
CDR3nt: TGTGCCAGCAGGGGAGCAGGGGGCACTGAAGCTTTCTTT
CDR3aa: CASRGAGGTEAFF

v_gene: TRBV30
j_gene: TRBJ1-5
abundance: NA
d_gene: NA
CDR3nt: TGTGCCTGGAGTCGAGAGGCAGATCAGCCCCAGCATTTT
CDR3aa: CAWSREADQPQHF

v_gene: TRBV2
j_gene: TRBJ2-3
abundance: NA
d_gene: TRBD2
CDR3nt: TGTGCCAGCAGTGTTTTTCCGTCTAGCGGGAGTTCGGCAGATACGCAGTATTTT
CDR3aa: CASSVFPSSGSSADTQYF

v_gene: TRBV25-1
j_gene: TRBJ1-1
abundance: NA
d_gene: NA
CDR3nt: TGTGCCAGCAGTGACGGGGGGATAACTGAAGCTTTCTTT
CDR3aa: CASSDGGITEAFF

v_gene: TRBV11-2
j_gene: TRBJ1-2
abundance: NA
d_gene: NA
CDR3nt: TGTGCCAGCACCCGTGAATCGACAGGAATGAATTCTAACTATGGCTACACCTTC
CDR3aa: CASTRESTGMNSNYGYTF

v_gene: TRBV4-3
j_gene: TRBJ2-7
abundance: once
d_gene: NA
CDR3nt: TGCGCCAGCAGCCAAGATATAGGGGAATGGAACGAGCAGTACTTC
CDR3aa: CASSQDIGEWNEQYF

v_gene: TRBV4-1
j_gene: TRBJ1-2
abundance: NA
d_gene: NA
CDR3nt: TGCGCCAGCAGCCAAACAGGCTGGGGCTACACCTTC
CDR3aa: CASSQTGWGYTF

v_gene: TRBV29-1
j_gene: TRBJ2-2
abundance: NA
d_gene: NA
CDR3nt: TGCAGCGCCCATAGAACCGGGGAGCTGTTTTTT
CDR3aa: CSAHRTGELFF

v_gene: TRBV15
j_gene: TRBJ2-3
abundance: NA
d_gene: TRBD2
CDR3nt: TGTGCCACCAGCAGAGAAACGCGGGAGCAATTAGATACGCAGTATTTT
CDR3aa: CATSRETREQLDTQYF

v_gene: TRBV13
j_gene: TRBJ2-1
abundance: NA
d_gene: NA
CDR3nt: TGTGCCAGCAGCTTTAAGGGAGGCACCTACAATGAGCAGTTCTTC
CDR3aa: CASSFKGGTYNEQFF

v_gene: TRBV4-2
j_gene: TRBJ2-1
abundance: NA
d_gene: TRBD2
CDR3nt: TGTGCCAGCAGCCAAACCCACCTAAGCGGGGACTACCTACTTAGCTCCTACAATGAGCAGTTCTTC
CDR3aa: CASSQTHLSGDYLLSSYNEQFF

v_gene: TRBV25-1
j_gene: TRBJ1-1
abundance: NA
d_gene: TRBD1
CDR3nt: TGTGCCAGCAGTGAATCTAGGACAGGGGACACTGAAGCTTTCTTT
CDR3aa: CASSESRTGDTEAFF

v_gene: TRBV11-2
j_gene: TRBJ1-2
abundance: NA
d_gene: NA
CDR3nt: TGTGCCAGCAGCTTAGCCGGACAGAGTCGCTATGGCTACACCTTC
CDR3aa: CASSLAGQSRYGYTF

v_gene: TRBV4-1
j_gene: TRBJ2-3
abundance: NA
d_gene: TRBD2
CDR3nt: TGCGCCAGCAGCCAAGAGCGGGGGAGCACAGATACGCAGTATTTT
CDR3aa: CASSQERGSTDTQYF

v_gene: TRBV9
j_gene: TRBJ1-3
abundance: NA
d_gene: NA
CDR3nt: TGTGCCAGCAGCGTAGTTGGGCAGAAAGGAAACACCATATATTTT
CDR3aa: CASSVVGQKGNTIYF

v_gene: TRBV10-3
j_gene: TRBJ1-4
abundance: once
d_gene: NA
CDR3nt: TGTGCCATCAGTGCTGGGGAGAAATATGAAAAACTGTTTTTT
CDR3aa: CAISAGEKYEKLFF

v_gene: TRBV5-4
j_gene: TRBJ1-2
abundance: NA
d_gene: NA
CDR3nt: TGTGCCAGCAGCTTGGACAGGGAATATGGCTACACCTTC
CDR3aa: CASSLDREYGYTF

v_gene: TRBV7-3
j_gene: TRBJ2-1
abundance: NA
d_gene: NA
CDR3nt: TGTGCCAGCAGGTCTAATACGGGAAGCTCCTACAATGAGCAGTTCTTC
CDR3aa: CASRSNTGSSYNEQFF

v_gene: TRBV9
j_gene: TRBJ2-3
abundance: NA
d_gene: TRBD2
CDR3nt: TGTGCCAGCAGCCCCGGACCCTTCAGCGGGAGTAAAACAGATACGCAGTATTTT
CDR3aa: CASSPGPFSGSKTDTQYF

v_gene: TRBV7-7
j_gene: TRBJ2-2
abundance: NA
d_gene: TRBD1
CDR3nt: TGTGCTAGCAGATGGGGGACAGGGGATTCCGGGGAGCTGTTTTTT
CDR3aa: CASRWGTGDSGELFF

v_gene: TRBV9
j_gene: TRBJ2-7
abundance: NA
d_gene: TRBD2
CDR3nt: TGTGCCAGCAGCGTAGGCGGGAGTACCTACGAGCAGTACTTC
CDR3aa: CASSVGGSTYEQYF

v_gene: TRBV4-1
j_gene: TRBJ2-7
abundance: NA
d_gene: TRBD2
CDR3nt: TGCGCCAGCAGCCTGGGACTAGCGTTTTCCTACGAGCAGTACTTC
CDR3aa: CASSLGLAFSYEQYF

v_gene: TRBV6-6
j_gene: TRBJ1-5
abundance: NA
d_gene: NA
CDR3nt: TGTGCCAGCAGCCGCGAGAGGGGGGGCGGCCAGCCCCAGCATTTT
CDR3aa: CASSRERGGGQPQHF

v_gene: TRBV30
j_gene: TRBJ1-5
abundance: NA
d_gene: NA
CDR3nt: TGTGCCTGGAGTACCGGGAGCAATCAGCCCCAGCATTTT
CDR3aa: CAWSTGSNQPQHF

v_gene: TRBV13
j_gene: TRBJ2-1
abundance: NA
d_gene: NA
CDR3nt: TGTGCCAGCAGTTTGGAGGTGAATGAGCAGTTCTTC
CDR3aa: CASSLEVNEQFF

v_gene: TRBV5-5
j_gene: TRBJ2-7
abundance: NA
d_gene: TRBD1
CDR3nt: TGTGCCAGCAGCTTGGCCGGACAGGGGGCGAACGAGCAGTACTTC
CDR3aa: CASSLAGQGANEQYF

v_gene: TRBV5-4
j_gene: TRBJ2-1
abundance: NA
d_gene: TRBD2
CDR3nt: TGTGCCAGCAGCTCACCGGGACTAGCGGGATCTAATGAGCAGTTCTTC
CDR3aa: CASSSPGLAGSNEQFF

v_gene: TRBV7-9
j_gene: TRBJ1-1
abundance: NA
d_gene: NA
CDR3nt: TGTGCCAGCAGCTTAGGGGCCACTGAAGCTTTCTTT
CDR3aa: CASSLGATEAFF

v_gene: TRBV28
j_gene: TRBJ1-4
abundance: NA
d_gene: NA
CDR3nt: TGTGCCAGCAGTTTATTAGTTGGTGATGAAAAACTGTTTTTT
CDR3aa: CASSLLVGDEKLFF

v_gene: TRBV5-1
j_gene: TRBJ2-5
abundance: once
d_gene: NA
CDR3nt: TGCGCCAGCAGCCTAGGACAAGATCAAGAGACCCAGTACTTC
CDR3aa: CASSLGQDQETQYF

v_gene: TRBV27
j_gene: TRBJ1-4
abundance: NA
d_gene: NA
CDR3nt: TGTGCCAGCAGCAACACAGGGCGCGAGGGTAATGAAAAACTGTTTTTT
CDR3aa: CASSNTGREGNEKLFF

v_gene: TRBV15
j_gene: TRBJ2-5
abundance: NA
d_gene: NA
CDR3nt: TGTGCCACCAGCAGAGAGGGAGTTGGAGAGACCCAGTACTTC
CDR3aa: CATSREGVGETQYF

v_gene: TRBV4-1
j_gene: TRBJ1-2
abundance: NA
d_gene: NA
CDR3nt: TGCGCCAGCAGCCAAGAACTACACGCACTTTATGGCTACACCTTC
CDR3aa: CASSQELHALYGYTF

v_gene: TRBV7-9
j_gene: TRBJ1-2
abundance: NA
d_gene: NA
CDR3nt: TGTGCCAGCAGCTTAGGGGACACCCGTGGTGGCACCTTC
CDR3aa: CASSLGDTRGGTF

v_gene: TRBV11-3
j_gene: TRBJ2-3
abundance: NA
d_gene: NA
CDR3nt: TGTGCCAGCAGCTTAGTTCTTATCCGCGGGACCAGGGATACGCAGTATTTT
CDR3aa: CASSLVLIRGTRDTQYF

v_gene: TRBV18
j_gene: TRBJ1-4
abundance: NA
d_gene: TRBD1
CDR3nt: TGTGCCAGCTCACCAAATCGAGGGGGCGGCGAAAAACTGTTTTTT
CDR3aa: CASSPNRGGGEKLFF

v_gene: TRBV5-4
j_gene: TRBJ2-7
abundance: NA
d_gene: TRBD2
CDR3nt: TGTGCCAGCAGGTCGGGAGCGGGAGGTTACGAGCAGTACTTC
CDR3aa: CASRSGAGGYEQYF

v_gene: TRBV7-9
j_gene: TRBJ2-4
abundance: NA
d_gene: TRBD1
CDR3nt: TGTGCCAGCAGCAAGACAGGGTTACTAGCCAAAAACATTCAGTACTTC
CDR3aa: CASSKTGLLAKNIQYF

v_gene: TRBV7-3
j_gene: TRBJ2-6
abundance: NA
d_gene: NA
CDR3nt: TGTGCCACCACGGACAGAACTACCGGGGCCAACGTCCTGACTTTC
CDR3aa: CATTDRTTGANVLTF

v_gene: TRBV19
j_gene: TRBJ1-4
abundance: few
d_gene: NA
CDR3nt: TGTGCCAGTAGTATGCCCGGGACATTTGGTGAAAAACTGTTTTTT
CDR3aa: CASSMPGTFGEKLFF

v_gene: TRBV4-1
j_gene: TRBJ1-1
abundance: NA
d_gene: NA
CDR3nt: TGCGCCAGCAGGCCTAAAGAAACGGAGACTGAAGCTTTCTTT
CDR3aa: CASRPKETETEAFF

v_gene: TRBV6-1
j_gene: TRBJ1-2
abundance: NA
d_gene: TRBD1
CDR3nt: TGTGCCAGTATCCCACAGGGGGTTCTATATGGCTACACCTTC
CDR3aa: CASIPQGVLYGYTF

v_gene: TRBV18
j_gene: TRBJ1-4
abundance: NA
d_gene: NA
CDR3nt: TGTGCCAGCTCACCGCCAGGCCATAATGAAAAACTGTTTTTT
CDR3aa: CASSPPGHNEKLFF

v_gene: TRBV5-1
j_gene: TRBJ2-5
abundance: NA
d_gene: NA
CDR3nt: TGCGCCAGCAGCTTGAACGGTTACCAAGAGACCCAGTACTTC
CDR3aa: CASSLNGYQETQYF

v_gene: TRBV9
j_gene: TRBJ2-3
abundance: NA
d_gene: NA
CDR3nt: TGTGCCAGCAGCCCCCGGGACTTGAGCACAGATACGCAGTATTTT
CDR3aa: CASSPRDLSTDTQYF

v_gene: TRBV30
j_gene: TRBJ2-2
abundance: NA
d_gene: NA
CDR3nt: TGTGCCTGGCGACAGGATTTCACCGGGGAGCTGTTTTTT
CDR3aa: CAWRQDFTGELFF

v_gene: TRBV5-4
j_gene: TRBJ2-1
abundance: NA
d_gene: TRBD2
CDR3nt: TGTGCCAGCAGCCTTAGCGGGACCAATGAGCAGTTCTTC
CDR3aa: CASSLSGTNEQFF

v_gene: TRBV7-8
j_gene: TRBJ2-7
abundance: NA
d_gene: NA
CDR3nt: TGTGCCAGCATCCCCGGGGAGGTTTTTAGTTACTACGAGCAGTACTTC
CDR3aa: CASIPGEVFSYYEQYF